This section outlines one T cell receptor (beta chain) sequence together with its context. J gave up 0 bases and V 5 bases, and 4 bases lay outside the gene matches. The CDR3 contains 15 residues. Germline lookup yields CDR1 MNHEY and CDR2 SVGAGI. These data come from a study of blood T cell repertoires in COVID-19. On the study more broadly: Donors in the United States, Italy and Spain gave samples during acute or convalescent COVID-19. T cells, B-cell-depleted T cells, or PBMCs provided the cDNA or gDNA that served as material.

As processed by the authors: Reference gene primer amplification gave nucleated cell count estimates. This table comes from immunoSEQ multiplex PCR, and its TCRdb copy is limited to in-frame clones, with some not included. Clonal size and the V and J genes are those of that table, whereas D and trimming came from the DNA. The sample yields tens of thousands of clones, roughly 86% seen once. This clonotype originated in a woman of 80 years or more in a cohort sampled during active or convalescent COVID-19. The sequencing input was peripheral blood. V usage is TRBV6-5 and J usage is TRBJ1-5, with TRBD1 matching over 7 bases. CDR3 sequence reads: CASSKTGPSNQPQHF. Here the CDR3 DNA reads TGTGCCAGCAGTAAGACAGGGCCTAGCAATCAGCCCCAGCATTTT.